This T cell receptor (beta chain) comes out of a study of vaccination and CD4 T cells after COVID-19 (dated by TCRdb to about 2022). Study-wide context: Convalescent patients had a positive SARS-CoV-2 result on nasal swab PCR, and of these patients, nine had mild disease and one had severe disease. The convalescent cohort included six males and four females, with two Hispanic individuals, seven Caucasians, two Asians and one multiracial person. Participants got two doses of the Pfizer-BioNTech BNT162b2 vaccine (n=8) or two doses of the Moderna mRNA-1273 vaccine (n=2). Post-COVID blood samples were collected from convalescent patients a median of around 100 days after diagnosis, with a range of about 30 to 161 days. The time from the second vaccine dose to post-vaccine blood sampling had a median of roughly 77 days and ranged from about 12 to 250 days. For stimulating the cultures, overlapping spike peptide pools were used, derived from SARS-CoV-2 as well as from the common cold coronaviruses HCoV-NL63, HCoV-OC43 and HCoV-229E. Control cultures received a CEFX viral epitope pool as the positive control, an HIV-1 Nef peptide pool as the negative control, or no peptide. In ten to eleven COVID-19 convalescent patients and a handful of infection-naive healthy vaccine recipients, the spike-specific CD4+ TCR repertoire before mRNA vaccination was compared with the repertoire after mRNA vaccination. The study at large found these results: Nearly all vaccine-specific clones in convalescent patients (304 of 307) were mono-reactive for SARS-CoV-2 spike rather than cross-reactive with common cold coronaviruses. The median number of SARS-CoV-2-reactive clonotypes rose from approximately 20 after infection to some 37 after vaccination, but the change was not significant. In convalescent patients, a median roughly 87% of post-vaccine SARS-CoV-2-reactive clones were detected only after vaccination, and vaccine-specific priming was suggested by this finding. Only a relatively small number of convalescent patients were included in the study, and early timepoints following natural infection were not analyzed.

The sample's treatment or condition label, in plain terms: approximately 11-day PBMC culture with coronavirus spike peptide pools or control peptides (ViraFEST assay). The ViraFEST assay was used in the study, in which antigen-specific T cells were expanded with peptide pools and expanded clonotypes were subsequently identified by TCR sequencing. The positive SARS-CoV-2 PCR tests of the convalescent patients were dated from March to December 2020, before the Alpha, Beta and Delta variants emerged in the United States. Each well held fewer than 2.5 million PBMCs cultured with approximately 10 ug/ml peptide pools in IMDM containing around 5% human AB serum and 8 to 10 IU/ml IL-2. On days 3 and 7, half of the culture medium was replaced with fresh IL-2-containing medium. After 9 to 11 days of culture, CD4+ T cells were isolated by negative selection with the EasySep CD4+ T cell isolation kit. Ficoll-Paque Plus gradient centrifugation was used to isolate PBMCs from whole blood, and the isolated PBMCs were then either used fresh or cryopreserved at -140C. Triplicate wells were generally used for each culture condition.

The library was obtained by PCR. DNA from cultured CD4+ T cells underwent TCR sequencing with the Oncomine TCR Beta short-read assay at the Johns Hopkins FTIC core. Genomic DNA was extracted from the cultured CD4+ T cells with the QIAamp micro DNA kit. Oncomine TCR Beta libraries from cultured CD4+ T cells were pooled with unique dual indexes and sequenced on an Illumina iSeq 100. In the original analysis: Non-productive sequences were filtered out, and CDR3s that did not start with C, did not end with F or W, or were shorter than 7 amino acids were discarded. The MANAFEST web application was used to identify antigen-specific clonotypes by comparing peptide-stimulated wells against reference wells and other culture wells. An FDR below 0.05, an odds ratio above 5, and a productive frequency above 0.1% in at least two of three replicate wells were required for clones to be considered positive. A clonotype counted as cross-reactive if it showed significant expansion both in the SARS-CoV-2 spike wells and in at least one common cold coronavirus spike condition. Using R version 3.6.1, CDR3 homology was evaluated through Levenshtein distances (stringdist) along with unrooted phylogenetic trees (ape). The public reads were run again by TCRdb, first through fastp at Q25 and then through MiXCR, and only productive beta chains were kept. Rows matching on CDR3 protein sequence are summarized as one entry with the most common DNA and genes. The V and J calls here are based on TCRdb, not the publication. The sample data list about 11,000 distinct CDR3 sequences, and about 45% of these were observed just once. The ten biggest clones cover about a fifth of the sample.

Points on this clonotype: It lacks a known antigen. Base qualities are missing; no much larger clone stands one base away.

Relative to germline, V is 1 base shorter and J is 7 bases shorter, with 20 bases between their ends. The CDR3 measures 17 amino acids from cysteine to phenylalanine. The entry retains the CDR3 DNA only, 51 bases that are in frame from base 1. CDR1 and CDR2 are read off the germline V gene as SGHTA and FQGNSA. This receptor was identified in a human donor who had recovered from COVID-19. Sequences were obtained from CD4+ T cells from blood, cultured in vitro. Recombination connected TRBV7-2 to TRBJ2-4; TRBD2 is a weak D gene call, 6 bases matching. The CDR3 is CASSLVGQAGTRNIQYF. In nucleotides, the sequence is TGTGCCAGCAGCTTAGTCGGGCAGGCGGGGACGAGGAACATTCAGTACTTC.